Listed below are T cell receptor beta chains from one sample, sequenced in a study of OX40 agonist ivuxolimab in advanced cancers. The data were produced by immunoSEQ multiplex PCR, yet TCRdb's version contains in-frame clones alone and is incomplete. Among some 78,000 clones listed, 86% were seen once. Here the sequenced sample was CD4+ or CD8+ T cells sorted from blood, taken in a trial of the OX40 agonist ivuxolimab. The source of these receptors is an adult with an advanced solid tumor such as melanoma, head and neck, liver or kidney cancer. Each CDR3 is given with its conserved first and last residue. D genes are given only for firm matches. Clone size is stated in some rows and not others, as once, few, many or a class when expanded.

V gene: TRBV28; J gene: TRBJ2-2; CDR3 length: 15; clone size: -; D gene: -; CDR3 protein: CASSDSRGVTGELFF; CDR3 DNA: TGTGCCAGCAGTGACTCTCGGGGAGTGACCGGGGAGCTGTTTTTT
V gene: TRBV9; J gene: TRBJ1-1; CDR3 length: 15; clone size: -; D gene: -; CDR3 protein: CASSGGAGLGTEAFF; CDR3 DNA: TGTGCCAGCAGCGGGGGGGCAGGGCTCGGCACTGAAGCTTTCTTT
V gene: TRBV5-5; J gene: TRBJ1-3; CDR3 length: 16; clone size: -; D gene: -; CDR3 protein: CASSLEVQGPGHTIYF; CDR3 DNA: TGTGCCAGCAGCTTGGAGGTACAGGGTCCGGGTCACACCATATATTTT
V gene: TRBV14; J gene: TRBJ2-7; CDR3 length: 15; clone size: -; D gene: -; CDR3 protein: CASSQGDRTAYEQYF; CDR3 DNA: TGTGCCAGCAGCCAGGGGGACCGCACAGCCTACGAGCAGTACTTC
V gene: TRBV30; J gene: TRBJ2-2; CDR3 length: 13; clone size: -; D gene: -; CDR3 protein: CAWSQLGIGELFF; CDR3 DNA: TGTGCCTGGAGTCAGCTAGGGATCGGGGAGCTGTTTTTT
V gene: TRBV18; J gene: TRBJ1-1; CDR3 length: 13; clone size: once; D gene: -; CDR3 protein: CASSPQEGPEAFF; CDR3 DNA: TGTGCCAGCTCACCACAGGAGGGTCCCGAAGCTTTCTTT
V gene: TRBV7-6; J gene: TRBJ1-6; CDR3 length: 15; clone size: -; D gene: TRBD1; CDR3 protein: CASSGRAGGNSPLHF; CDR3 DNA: TGTGCCAGCAGCGGCCGGGCAGGGGGTAATTCACCCCTCCACTTT
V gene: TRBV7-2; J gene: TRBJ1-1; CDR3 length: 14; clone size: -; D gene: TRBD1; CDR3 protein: CASSWDRVNTEAFF; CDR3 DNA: TGTGCCAGCAGCTGGGACAGGGTGAACACTGAAGCTTTCTTT
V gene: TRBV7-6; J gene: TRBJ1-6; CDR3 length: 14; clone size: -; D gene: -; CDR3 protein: CASSLWDTNSPLHF; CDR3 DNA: TGTGCCAGCAGCTTATGGGACACCAATTCACCCCTCCACTTT
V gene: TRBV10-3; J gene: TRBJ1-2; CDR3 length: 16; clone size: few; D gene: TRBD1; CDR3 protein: CAISGGQGASGSGYTF; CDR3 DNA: TGTGCCATCAGTGGGGGACAGGGGGCGTCCGGATCCGGCTACACCTTC
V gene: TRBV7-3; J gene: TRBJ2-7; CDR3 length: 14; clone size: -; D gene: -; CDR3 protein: CASSLTGDLYEQYF; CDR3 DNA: TGTGCCAGCAGCTTAACGGGTGACCTGTACGAGCAGTACTTC
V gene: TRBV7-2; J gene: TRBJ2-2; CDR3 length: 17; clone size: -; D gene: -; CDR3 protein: CASSLARSGGRRGELFF; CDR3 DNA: TGTGCCAGCAGCTTAGCGCGTTCTGGGGGGAGGCGCGGGGAGCTGTTTTTT
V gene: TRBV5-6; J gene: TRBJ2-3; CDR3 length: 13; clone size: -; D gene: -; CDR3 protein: CASRGWGDDTQYF; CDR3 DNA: TGTGCCAGCAGGGGCTGGGGCGATGATACGCAGTATTTT
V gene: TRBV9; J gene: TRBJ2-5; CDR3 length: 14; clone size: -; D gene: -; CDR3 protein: CASSVVGGQETQYF; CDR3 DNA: TGTGCCAGCAGCGTAGTAGGAGGCCAAGAGACCCAGTACTTC
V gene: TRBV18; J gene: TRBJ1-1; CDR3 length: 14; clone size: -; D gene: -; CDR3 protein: CASSPPGVNTEAFF; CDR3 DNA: TGTGCCAGCTCACCACCGGGCGTGAACACTGAAGCTTTCTTT
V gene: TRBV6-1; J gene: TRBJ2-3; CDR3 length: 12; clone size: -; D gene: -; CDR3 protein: CASSPIRDTQYF; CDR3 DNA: TGTGCCAGCAGCCCGATAAGGGATACGCAGTATTTT